This T cell receptor beta chain comes out of a study of CD8 T cells in ankylosing spondylitis. To note about this clonotype: Its target is unknown.

TCRdb reprocessed the 5' RACE reads via MiXCR and lists one record per CDR3 protein. The sample consists of approximately 300,000 distinct CDR3 sequences, 6.5% to 10% of them appearing once. Whole-study results and caveats: Typical of ankylosing spondylitis blood, it appeared, was a TCR beta motif of fewer than ten highly homologous variants.

The sample was blood, either unsorted or a sorted T cell fraction (not recorded which). This sequence originates from a male donor with ankylosing spondylitis.

This CDR3 reads CASREGGGNSYIQYF. DNA for the CDR3: TGTGCCAGCAGGGAAGGGGGTGGTAATTCGTACATTCAGTACTTC. The rearrangement joins TRBV28 to TRBJ2-4; a possible D gene is TRBD1 (6 bases). Trimming removed 6 bases from V and 8 bases from J, with 20 bases in between. The CDR3 totals 15 residues. Germline CDR1 is MDHEN and CDR2 is SYDVKM.